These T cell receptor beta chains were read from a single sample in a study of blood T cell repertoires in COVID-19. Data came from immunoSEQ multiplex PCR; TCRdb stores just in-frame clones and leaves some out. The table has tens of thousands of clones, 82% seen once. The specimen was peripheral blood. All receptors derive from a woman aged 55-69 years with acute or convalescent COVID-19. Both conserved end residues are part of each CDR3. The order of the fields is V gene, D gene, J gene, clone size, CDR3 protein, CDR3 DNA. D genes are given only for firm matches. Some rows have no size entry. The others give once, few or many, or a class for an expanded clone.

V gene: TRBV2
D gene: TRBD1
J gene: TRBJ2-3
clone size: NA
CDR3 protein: CASSTGQEPDTQYF
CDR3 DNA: TGTGCCAGCAGTACGGGACAGGAACCAGATACGCAGTATTTT

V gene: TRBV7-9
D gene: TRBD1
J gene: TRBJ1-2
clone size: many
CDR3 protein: CASSTWDREDRYGYTF
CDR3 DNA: TGTGCCAGCAGCACCTGGGACAGGGAGGATAGGTATGGCTACACCTTC

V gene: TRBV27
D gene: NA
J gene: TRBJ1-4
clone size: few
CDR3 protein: CASSSRFATNEKLFF
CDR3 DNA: TGTGCCAGCAGTTCCCGTTTTGCAACTAATGAAAAACTGTTTTTT

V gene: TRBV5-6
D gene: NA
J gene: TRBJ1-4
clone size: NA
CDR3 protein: CASSLWQINEKLFF
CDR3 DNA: TGTGCCAGCAGCTTGTGGCAGATCAATGAAAAACTGTTTTTT

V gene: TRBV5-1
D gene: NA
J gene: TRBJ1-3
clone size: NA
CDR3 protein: CASSLAGVDGGNTIYF
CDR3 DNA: TGCGCCAGCAGCTTGGCCGGGGTAGATGGTGGAAACACCATATATTTT

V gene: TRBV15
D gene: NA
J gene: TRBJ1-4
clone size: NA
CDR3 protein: CATSRGLPEDEKLFF
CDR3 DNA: TGTGCCACCAGCAGAGGACTTCCGGAGGATGAAAAACTGTTTTTT

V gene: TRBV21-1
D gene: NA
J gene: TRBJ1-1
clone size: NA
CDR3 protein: CASRRYRVQPVNGAFF
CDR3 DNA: TGTGCCAGCAGGAGATACAGGGTGCAGCCGGTTAATGGGGCTTTCTTT

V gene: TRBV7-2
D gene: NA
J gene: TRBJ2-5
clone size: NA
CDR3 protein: CASSLELAGAGETQYF
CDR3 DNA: TGTGCCAGCAGCTTAGAACTTGCGGGGGCAGGGGAGACCCAGTACTTC

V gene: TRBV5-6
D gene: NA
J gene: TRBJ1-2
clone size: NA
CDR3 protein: CASSSVMAHNYGYTF
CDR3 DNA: TGTGCCAGCAGCTCTGTAATGGCCCATAACTATGGCTACACCTTC

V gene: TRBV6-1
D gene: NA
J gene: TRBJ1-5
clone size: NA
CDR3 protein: CASSPAGVSNQPQHF
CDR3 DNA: TGTGCCAGCAGTCCGGCGGGCGTTAGCAATCAGCCCCAGCATTTT

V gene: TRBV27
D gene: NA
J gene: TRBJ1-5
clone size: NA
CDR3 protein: CASSLRGNQPQHF
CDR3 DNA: TGTGCCAGCAGTTTGAGGGGGAATCAGCCCCAGCATTTT

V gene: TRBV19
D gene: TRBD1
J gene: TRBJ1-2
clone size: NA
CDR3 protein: CASSKRTGGVTDYGYTF
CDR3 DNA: TGTGCCAGTAGTAAACGGACAGGGGGCGTGACGGACTATGGCTACACCTTC

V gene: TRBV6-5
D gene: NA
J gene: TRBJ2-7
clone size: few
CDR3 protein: CASSYSADTLPYEQYF
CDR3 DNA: TGTGCCAGCAGTTACTCTGCGGACACCCTTCCTTACGAGCAGTACTTC

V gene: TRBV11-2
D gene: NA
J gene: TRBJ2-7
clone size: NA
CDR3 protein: CASSFGGGAAEQYF
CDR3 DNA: TGTGCCAGCAGCTTCGGAGGGGGGGCAGCCGAGCAGTACTTC

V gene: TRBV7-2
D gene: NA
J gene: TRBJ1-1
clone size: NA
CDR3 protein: CASSAIDRRDTEAFF
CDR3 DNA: TGTGCCAGCAGCGCTATCGACAGACGCGACACTGAAGCTTTCTTT

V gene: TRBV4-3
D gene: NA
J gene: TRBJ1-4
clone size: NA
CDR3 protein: CASSQDPGPDEKLFF
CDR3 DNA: TGCGCCAGCAGCCAAGATCCAGGGCCAGATGAAAAACTGTTTTTT

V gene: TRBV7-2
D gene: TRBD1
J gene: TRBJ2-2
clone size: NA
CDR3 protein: CASSFWGQGTGELFF
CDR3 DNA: TGTGCCAGCAGCTTCTGGGGACAGGGTACCGGGGAGCTGTTTTTT

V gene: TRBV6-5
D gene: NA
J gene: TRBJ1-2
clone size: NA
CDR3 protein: CASTQGIGYTF
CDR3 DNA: TGTGCCAGCACGCAGGGGATTGGCTACACCTTC

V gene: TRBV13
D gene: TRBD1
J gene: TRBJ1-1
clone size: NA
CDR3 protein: CASSSGGTGNTEAFF
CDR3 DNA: TGTGCCAGCAGCTCCGGGGGGACAGGGAACACTGAAGCTTTCTTT

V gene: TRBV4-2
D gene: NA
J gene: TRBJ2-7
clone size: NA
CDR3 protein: CASSQNRGYYEQYF
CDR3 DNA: TGTGCCAGCAGCCAAAACCGCGGTTACTACGAGCAGTACTTC